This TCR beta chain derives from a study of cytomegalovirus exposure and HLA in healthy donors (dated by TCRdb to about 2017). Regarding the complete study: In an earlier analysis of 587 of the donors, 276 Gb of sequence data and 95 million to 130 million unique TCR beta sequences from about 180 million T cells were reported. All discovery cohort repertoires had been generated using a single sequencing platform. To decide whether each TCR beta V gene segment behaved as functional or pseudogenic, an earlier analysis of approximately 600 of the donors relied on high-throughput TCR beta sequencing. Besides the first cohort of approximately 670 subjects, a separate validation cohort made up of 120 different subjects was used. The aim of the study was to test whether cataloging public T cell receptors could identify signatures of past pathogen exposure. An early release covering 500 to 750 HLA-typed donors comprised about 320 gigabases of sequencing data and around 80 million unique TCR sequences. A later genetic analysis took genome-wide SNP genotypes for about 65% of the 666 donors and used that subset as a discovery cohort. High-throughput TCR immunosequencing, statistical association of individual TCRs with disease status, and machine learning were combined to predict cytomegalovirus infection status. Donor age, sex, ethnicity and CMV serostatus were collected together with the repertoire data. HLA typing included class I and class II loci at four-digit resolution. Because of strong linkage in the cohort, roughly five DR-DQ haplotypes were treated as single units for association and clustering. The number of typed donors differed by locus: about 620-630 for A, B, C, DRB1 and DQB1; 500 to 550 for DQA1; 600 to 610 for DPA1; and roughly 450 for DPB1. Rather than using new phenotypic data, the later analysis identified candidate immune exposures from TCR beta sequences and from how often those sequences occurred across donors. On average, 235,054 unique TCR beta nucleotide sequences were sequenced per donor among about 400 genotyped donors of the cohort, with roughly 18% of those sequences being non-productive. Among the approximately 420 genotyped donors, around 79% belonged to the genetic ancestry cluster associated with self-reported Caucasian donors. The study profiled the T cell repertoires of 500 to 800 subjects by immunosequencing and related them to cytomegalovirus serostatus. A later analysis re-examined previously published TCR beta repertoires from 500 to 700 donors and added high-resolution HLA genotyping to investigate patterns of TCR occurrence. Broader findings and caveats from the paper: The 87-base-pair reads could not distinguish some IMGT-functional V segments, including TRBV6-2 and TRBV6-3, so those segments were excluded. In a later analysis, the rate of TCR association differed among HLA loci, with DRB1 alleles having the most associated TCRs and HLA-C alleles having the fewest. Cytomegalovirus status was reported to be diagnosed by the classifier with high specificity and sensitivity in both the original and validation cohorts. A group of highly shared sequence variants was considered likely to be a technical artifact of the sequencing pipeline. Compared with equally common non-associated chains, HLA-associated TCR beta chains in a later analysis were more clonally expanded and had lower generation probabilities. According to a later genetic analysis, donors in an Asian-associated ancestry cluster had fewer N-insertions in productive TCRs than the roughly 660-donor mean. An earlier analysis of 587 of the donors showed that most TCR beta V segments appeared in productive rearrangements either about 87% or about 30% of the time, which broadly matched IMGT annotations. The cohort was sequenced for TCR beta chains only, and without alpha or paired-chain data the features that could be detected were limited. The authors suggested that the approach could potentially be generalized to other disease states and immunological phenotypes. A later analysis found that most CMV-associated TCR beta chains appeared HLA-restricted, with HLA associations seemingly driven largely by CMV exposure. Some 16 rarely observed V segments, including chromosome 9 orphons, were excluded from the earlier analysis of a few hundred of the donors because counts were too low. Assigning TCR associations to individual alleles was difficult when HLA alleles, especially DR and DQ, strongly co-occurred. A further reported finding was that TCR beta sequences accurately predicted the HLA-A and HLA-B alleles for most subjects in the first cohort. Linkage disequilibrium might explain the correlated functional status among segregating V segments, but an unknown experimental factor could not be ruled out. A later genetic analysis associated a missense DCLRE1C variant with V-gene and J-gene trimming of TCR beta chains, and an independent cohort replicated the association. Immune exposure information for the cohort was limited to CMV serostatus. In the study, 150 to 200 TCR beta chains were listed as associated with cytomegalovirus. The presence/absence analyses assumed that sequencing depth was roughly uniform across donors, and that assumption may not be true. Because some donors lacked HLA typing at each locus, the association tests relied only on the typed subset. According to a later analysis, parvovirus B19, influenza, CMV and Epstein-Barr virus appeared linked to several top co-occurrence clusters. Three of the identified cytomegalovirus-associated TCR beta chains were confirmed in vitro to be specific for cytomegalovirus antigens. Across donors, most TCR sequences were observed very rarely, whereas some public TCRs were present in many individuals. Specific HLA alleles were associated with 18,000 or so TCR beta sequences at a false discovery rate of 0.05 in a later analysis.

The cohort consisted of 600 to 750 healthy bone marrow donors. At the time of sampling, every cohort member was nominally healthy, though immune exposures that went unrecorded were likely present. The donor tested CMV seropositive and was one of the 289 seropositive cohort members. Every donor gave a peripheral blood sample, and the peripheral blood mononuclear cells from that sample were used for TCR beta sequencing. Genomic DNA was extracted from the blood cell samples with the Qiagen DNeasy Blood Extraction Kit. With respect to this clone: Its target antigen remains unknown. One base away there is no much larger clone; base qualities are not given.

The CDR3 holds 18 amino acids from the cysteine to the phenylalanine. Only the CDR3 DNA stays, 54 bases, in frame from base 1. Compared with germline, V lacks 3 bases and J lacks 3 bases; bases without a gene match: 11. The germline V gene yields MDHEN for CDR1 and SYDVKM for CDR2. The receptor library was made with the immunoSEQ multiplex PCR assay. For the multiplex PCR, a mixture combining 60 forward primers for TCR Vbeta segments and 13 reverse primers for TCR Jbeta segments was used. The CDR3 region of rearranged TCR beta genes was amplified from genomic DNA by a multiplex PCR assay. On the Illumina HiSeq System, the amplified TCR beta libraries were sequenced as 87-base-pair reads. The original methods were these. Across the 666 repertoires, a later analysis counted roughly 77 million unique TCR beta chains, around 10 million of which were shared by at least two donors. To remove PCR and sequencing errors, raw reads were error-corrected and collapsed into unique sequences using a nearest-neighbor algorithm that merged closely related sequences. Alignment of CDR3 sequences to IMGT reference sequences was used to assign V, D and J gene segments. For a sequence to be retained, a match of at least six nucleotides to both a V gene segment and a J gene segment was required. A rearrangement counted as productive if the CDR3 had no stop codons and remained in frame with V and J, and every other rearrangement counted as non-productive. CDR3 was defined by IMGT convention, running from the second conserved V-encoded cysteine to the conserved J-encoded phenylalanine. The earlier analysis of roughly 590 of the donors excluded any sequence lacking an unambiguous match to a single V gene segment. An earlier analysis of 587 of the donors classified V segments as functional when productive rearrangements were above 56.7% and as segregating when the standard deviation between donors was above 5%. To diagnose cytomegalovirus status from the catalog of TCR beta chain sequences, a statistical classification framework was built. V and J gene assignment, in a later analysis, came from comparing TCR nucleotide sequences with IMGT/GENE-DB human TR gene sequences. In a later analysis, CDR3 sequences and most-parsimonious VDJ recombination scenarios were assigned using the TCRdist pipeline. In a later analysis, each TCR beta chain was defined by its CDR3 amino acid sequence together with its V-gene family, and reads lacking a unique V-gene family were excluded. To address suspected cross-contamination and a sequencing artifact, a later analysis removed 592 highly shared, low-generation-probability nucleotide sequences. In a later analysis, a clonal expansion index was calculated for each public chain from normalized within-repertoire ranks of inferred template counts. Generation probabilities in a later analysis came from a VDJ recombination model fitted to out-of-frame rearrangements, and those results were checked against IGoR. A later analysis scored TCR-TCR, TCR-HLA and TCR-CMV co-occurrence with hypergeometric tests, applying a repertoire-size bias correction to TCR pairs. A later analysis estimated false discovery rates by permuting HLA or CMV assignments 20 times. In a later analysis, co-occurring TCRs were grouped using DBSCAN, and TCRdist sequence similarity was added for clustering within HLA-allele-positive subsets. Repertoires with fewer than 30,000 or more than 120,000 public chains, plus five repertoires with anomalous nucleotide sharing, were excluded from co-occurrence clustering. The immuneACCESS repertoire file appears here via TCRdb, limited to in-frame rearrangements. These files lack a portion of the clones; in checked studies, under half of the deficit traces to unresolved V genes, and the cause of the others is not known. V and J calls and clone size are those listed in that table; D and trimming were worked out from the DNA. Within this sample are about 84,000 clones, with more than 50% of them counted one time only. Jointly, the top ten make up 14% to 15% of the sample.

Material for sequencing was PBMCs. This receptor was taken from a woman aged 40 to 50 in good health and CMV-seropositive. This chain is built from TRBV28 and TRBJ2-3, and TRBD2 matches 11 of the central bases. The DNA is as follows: TGTGCCAGCAGTTTGATGGGGATAACTAGCGGGAGAACAGATACGCAGTATTTT. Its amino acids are CASSLMGITSGRTDTQYF.